The 4 T cell receptor beta chains reported below all come from one sample, sequenced in a study of T-cell reconstitution after alpha-beta-depleted transplantation in children (TCRdb year 2016). The receptor library was made with PCR. The sequencing machine was an Illumina HiSeq 2500. Molecular barcoding was employed in the preparation of TCR libraries, with unique molecular identifiers being used to normalize TCRbeta repertoire quantification. Using fastp at Q25 and MiXCR, TCRdb reprocessed the public reads and kept productive beta chains. Each entry merges the rows of one CDR3 protein and shows their most common DNA and genes. Within this sample are roughly 590,000 distinct CDR3 sequences, with around a sixth of them counted one time only. The ten largest clones capture 1.1% of the sample. Here the sequenced sample was PBMCs from the stem cell graft donor, taken from the stem cell graft. These receptor sequences come from a human donor who donated a stem cell graft to a child with acute myeloid leukemia.

The chain recombines TRBV30 with TRBJ2-3; a weak D match, TRBD2 (6 bases). CDR1 is GTSNPN, CDR2 SVGIG, per germline (reference sequence). Trimming cost V 0 bases and J 6 bases, with 10 bases left between them. This CDR3 comprises 13 residues. In nucleotides, the CDR3 is TGTGCCTGGAGTGTGCAGGAGGGGGATACGCAGTATTTT. Its protein product is CAWSVQEGDTQYF. Supplemented by reference TRBV30 and TRBJ2-3, the full variable domain reads SQTIHQWPATLVQPVGSPLSLECTVEGTSNPNLYWYRQAAGRGLQLLFYSVGIGQISSEVPQNLSASRPQDRQFILSSKKLLLSDSGFYLCAWSVQEGDTQYFGPGTRLTVL.

This clonotype was seen many times. The rearrangement joins TRBV29-1 to TRBJ1-1; 9 bases fit TRBD1. Trimming at V came to 5 bases and at J to 1 base, leaving 2 bases not matched to a gene. CDR1 is SQVTM and CDR2 is ANQGSEA in the germline V gene. The CDR3 sequence is 13 residues long. The DNA for the CDR3 is TGCAGCGTTTCGACAGGGGGGAACACTGAAGCTTTCTTT. Protein product: CSVSTGGNTEAFF.

This chain links TRBV9 with TRBJ2-6; D perhaps matches TRBD1 (5 bases). Germline-derived CDR1 and CDR2 are SGDLS and YYNGEE. The CDR3 sequence is 17 residues long. V was shortened by 0 bases and J by 4 bases, with 14 bases between the two germline ends. The CDR3, as DNA: TGTGCCAGCAGCGTAGAGGAAGGGGTTCCCGGGGCCAACGTCCTGACTTTC. It translates to CASSVEEGVPGANVLTF.

This clonotype was found a few times. This sequence joins TRBV5-8 and TRBJ2-7; TRBD2 might be the D (6 bases). The CDR3 is 12 amino acids. The V end was cut by 6 bases, the J end by 7 bases, with 14 bases between. Germline CDR1 is SGHTS and CDR2 is YDEGEE. The CDR3 spells CASNPRRVEQYF. CDR3 coding DNA: TGTGCCAGCAACCCGAGGAGGGTAGAGCAGTACTTC.